The rows below give T cell receptor beta chains drawn from one sample of a study of PD-1 blockade in classical Hodgkin lymphoma. Only in-frame clones appear in the TCRdb table, and some are missing; sequencing was by immunoSEQ multiplex PCR. The sample yields around 25,000 clones, 85% to 90% seen once. The source was CD4+ T cells from blood, collected before the fourth cycle of nivolumab. The receptor set was obtained from a human donor with classical Hodgkin lymphoma. Both conserved end residues are part of each CDR3. D genes are given only for firm matches. Some rows mark clone size as missing; the rest say once, few, many or name a class of expanded clone.

J	V	D	size	CDR3	DNA
TRBJ2-7	TRBV18	TRBD2	.	CASSQILKYGRAYEQYF	TGTGCCAGCTCACAGATCCTTAAATACGGGAGGGCCTACGAGCAGTACTTC
TRBJ1-1	TRBV6-1	TRBD1	.	CASRPGTGRNTEAFF	TGTGCCAGCCGTCCCGGGACAGGGCGGAACACTGAAGCTTTCTTT
TRBJ2-3	TRBV2	TRBD2	.	CASSVEREARGDTQYF	TGTGCCAGCAGTGTGGAGCGGGAGGCCAGGGGAGATACGCAGTATTTT
TRBJ2-7	TRBV5-4	.	.	CASSSGGEQYF	TGTGCCAGCAGCTCGGGCGGCGAGCAGTACTTC
TRBJ2-7	TRBV4-1	.	.	CASSHDPGQNYEQYF	TGCGCCAGCAGCCACGATCCCGGACAGAACTACGAGCAGTACTTC
TRBJ2-3	TRBV4-3	TRBD2	.	CASSQDLPVVRREMGTDTQYF	TGCGCCAGCAGCCAAGATTTGCCGGTTGTGCGGCGGGAGATGGGCACAGATACGCAGTATTTT
TRBJ2-1	TRBV19	TRBD2	.	CASSPLADLNEQFF	TGTGCCAGTAGTCCACTAGCGGATCTTAATGAGCAGTTCTTC
TRBJ1-1	TRBV19	.	.	CASTPQGGTEAFF	TGTGCCAGTACCCCCCAGGGAGGGACTGAAGCTTTCTTT
TRBJ1-5	TRBV15	.	.	CATSRDIDQPQHF	TGTGCCACCAGCAGAGATATCGATCAGCCCCAGCATTTT
TRBJ2-1	TRBV27	.	.	CASSLGVSNEQFF	TGTGCCAGCAGTTTAGGGGTTAGCAATGAGCAGTTCTTC
TRBJ2-3	TRBV4-1	TRBD1	.	CASSRDRYTDTQYF	TGCGCCAGCAGCAGGGACAGGTACACAGATACGCAGTATTTT
TRBJ1-2	TRBV27	.	few	CASSLGTSFFGYTF	TGTGCCAGCAGCCTGGGGACGTCTTTTTTTGGCTACACCTTC
TRBJ1-3	TRBV9	TRBD1	.	CASSIRDREFGGNTIYF	TGTGCCAGCAGCATCCGGGACAGGGAGTTTGGTGGAAACACCATATATTTT
TRBJ2-2	TRBV2	.	few	CASSGGRNTGELFF	TGTGCCAGCAGTGGGGGCAGAAACACCGGGGAGCTGTTTTTT
TRBJ1-1	TRBV28	TRBD1	.	CASSGLDRPNTEAFF	TGTGCCAGCAGTGGGTTGGACAGGCCGAACACTGAAGCTTTCTTT
TRBJ1-4	TRBV5-4	.	.	CASTWGEKLFF	TGTGCCAGCACGTGGGGGGAAAAACTGTTTTTT
TRBJ1-5	TRBV19	.	few	CASSTGPEMAPQHF	TGTGCCAGTAGTACAGGACCCGAGATGGCGCCCCAGCATTTT
TRBJ1-2	TRBV7-2	.	.	CASSLTYMGNYGYTF	TGTGCCAGCAGCCTAACCTACATGGGCAACTATGGCTACACCTTC
TRBJ2-3	TRBV7-9	.	.	CASSSYLSTDTQYF	TGTGCCAGCAGCTCATACCTGAGCACAGATACGCAGTATTTT
TRBJ1-1	TRBV2	.	.	CASRADRGTEAFF	TGTGCCAGCAGGGCCGACAGAGGCACTGAAGCTTTCTTT
TRBJ1-5	TRBV27	TRBD1	.	CASRSTDRVNQPQHF	TGTGCCAGCCGAAGCACGGACAGGGTGAATCAGCCCCAGCATTTT
TRBJ2-3	TRBV27	.	.	CASRPGGAPDTQYF	TGTGCCAGCAGACCAGGTGGGGCCCCAGATACGCAGTATTTT
TRBJ1-2	TRBV5-4	TRBD1	.	CASSLWTGRGYTF	TGTGCCAGCAGCTTATGGACAGGGAGGGGCTACACCTTC
TRBJ1-5	TRBV19	TRBD1	few	CASSPGQGKSNQPQHF	TGTGCCAGTAGTCCGGGACAGGGAAAGAGCAATCAGCCCCAGCATTTT
TRBJ1-2	TRBV30	.	once	CAWRRAGAPGYTF	TGTGCCTGGAGGAGAGCGGGGGCGCCTGGCTACACCTTC
TRBJ2-5	TRBV7-2	.	.	CASSLARETQYF	TGTGCCAGCAGCTTAGCGAGGGAGACCCAGTACTTC
TRBJ2-2	TRBV2	TRBD2	.	CASIARLAIGELFF	TGTGCCAGCATAGCGCGACTAGCGATCGGGGAGCTGTTTTTT
TRBJ2-2	TRBV6-6	.	.	CASSYLETGELFF	TGTGCCAGCAGTTACCTCGAAACCGGGGAGCTGTTTTTT
TRBJ1-2	TRBV5-1	.	few	CASSLEVPGQGGYTF	TGCGCCAGCAGCTTGGAAGTTCCGGGCCAGGGGGGCTACACCTTC
TRBJ1-5	TRBV19	.	.	CASSVIGGVNNQPQHF	TGTGCCAGTAGTGTCATCGGGGGGGTTAACAATCAGCCCCAGCATTTT
TRBJ2-1	TRBV6-5	.	.	CASSNPTPNEQFF	TGTGCCAGCAGTAACCCTACCCCCAATGAGCAGTTCTTC
TRBJ2-7	TRBV7-9	TRBD2	.	CASSPGGTSGGYREQYF	TGTGCCAGCAGCCCAGGAGGGACTAGCGGCGGGTATCGCGAGCAGTACTTC
TRBJ1-1	TRBV7-2	.	.	CASSLSLRTANTEAFF	TGTGCCAGCAGCTTATCGCTCAGGACAGCAAACACTGAAGCTTTCTTT
TRBJ1-5	TRBV27	.	.	CASSLSLAGQPQHF	TGTGCCAGCAGTTTATCTCTGGCCGGGCAGCCCCAGCATTTT
TRBJ1-3	TRBV5-6	.	.	CASSLDRYSGNTIYF	TGTGCCAGCAGCTTGGACCGTTACTCTGGAAACACCATATATTTT
TRBJ1-1	TRBV30	.	.	CAFKKGPGDTEAFF	TGTGCCTTTAAAAAGGGACCAGGGGACACTGAAGCTTTCTTT
TRBJ1-1	TRBV23-1	TRBD1	.	CASSPLTGTYMNTEAFF	TGCGCCAGCAGTCCCCTGACAGGGACCTATATGAACACTGAAGCTTTCTTT
TRBJ2-5	TRBV7-6	TRBD2	.	CASSFDSGMGLGTQYF	TGTGCCAGCAGCTTTGATAGCGGGATGGGCCTTGGGACCCAGTACTTC
TRBJ2-1	TRBV29-1	TRBD2	.	CSVELIAGVNEQFF	TGCAGCGTTGAGTTGATAGCGGGAGTCAATGAGCAGTTCTTC
TRBJ1-4	TRBV30	.	.	CAWSRRPGDPTEKLFF	TGTGCCTGGAGTAGAAGGCCCGGGGATCCCACCGAAAAACTGTTTTTT
TRBJ2-7	TRBV5-6	.	.	CASSPWTRTLEQYF	TGTGCCAGCAGCCCCTGGACCCGGACCCTCGAGCAGTACTTC
TRBJ2-7	TRBV29-1	.	.	CSVRVGEVYEQYF	TGCAGCGTTAGGGTAGGGGAAGTCTACGAGCAGTACTTC
TRBJ1-2	TRBV5-4	.	few	CASSREGLSYGYTF	TGTGCCAGCAGCCGGGAAGGGCTCAGCTATGGCTACACCTTC
TRBJ1-6	TRBV4-2	.	.	CASSQDPTPSSYNSPLHF	TGTGCCAGCAGCCAAGATCCCACCCCGAGCTCCTATAATTCACCCCTCCACTTT
TRBJ1-3	TRBV6-6	.	once	CASSYSKGVGNTIYF	TGTGCCAGCAGTTACTCGAAGGGGGTTGGAAACACCATATATTTT
TRBJ1-2	TRBV29-1	.	.	CSVATVDLYGYTF	TGCAGCGTTGCAACGGTGGACCTTTATGGCTACACCTTC
TRBJ1-3	TRBV28	.	.	CASSSASVRDLRSGNTIYF	TGTGCCAGCAGTTCAGCCTCTGTCAGGGACCTCCGCTCTGGAAACACCATATATTTT